These T cell receptor beta chains were read from a single sample in a study of blood T cell repertoires in COVID-19. The protocol was immunoSEQ multiplex PCR, while the TCRdb copy is restricted to in-frame clones and leaves out a portion. The sample comprises some 70,000 clones, roughly 88% of which are singletons, and over 6% rests with the top ten. The specimen was peripheral blood. All receptors come from a woman in her 70s with acute or convalescent COVID-19. The CDR3 runs from the conserved cysteine through the conserved F or W. A D gene is named only where the DNA matches it firmly. Only part of the rows carry a size: once, few, many, or a class if the clone is expanded.

v_call: TRBV2; clone_size: -; cdr3_length: 16; j_call: TRBJ2-2; d_call: TRBD2; cdr3_aa: CASSALAGAGAGELFF; cdr3_nt: TGTGCCAGCAGTGCACTAGCGGGAGCCGGGGCCGGGGAGCTGTTTTTT
v_call: TRBV5-1; clone_size: -; cdr3_length: 14; j_call: TRBJ2-7; d_call: -; cdr3_aa: CASSSNRDTHEQYF; cdr3_nt: TGCGCCAGCAGCTCCAACCGGGACACCCACGAGCAGTACTTC
v_call: TRBV6-6; clone_size: -; cdr3_length: 14; j_call: TRBJ1-6; d_call: -; cdr3_aa: CASRQFSYNSPLHF; cdr3_nt: TGTGCCAGCAGACAGTTCTCCTATAATTCACCCCTCCACTTT
v_call: TRBV30; clone_size: -; cdr3_length: 13; j_call: TRBJ1-2; d_call: TRBD1; cdr3_aa: CAWSADRGRGYTF; cdr3_nt: TGTGCCTGGAGTGCGGACAGGGGGAGAGGCTACACCTTC
v_call: TRBV14; clone_size: -; cdr3_length: 15; j_call: TRBJ2-3; d_call: -; cdr3_aa: CASVRSSIRTDTQYF; cdr3_nt: TGTGCCAGCGTCCGGTCCTCGATACGCACAGATACGCAGTATTTT
v_call: TRBV18; clone_size: once; cdr3_length: 16; j_call: TRBJ2-1; d_call: TRBD2; cdr3_aa: CASRTQVAGGLNEQFF; cdr3_nt: TGTGCCAGCCGCACTCAAGTAGCGGGGGGCCTCAATGAGCAGTTCTTC
v_call: TRBV28; clone_size: -; cdr3_length: 16; j_call: TRBJ1-2; d_call: -; cdr3_aa: CASSPWTALPTYGYTF; cdr3_nt: TGTGCCAGCAGCCCTTGGACAGCTCTTCCCACATATGGCTACACCTTC
v_call: TRBV18; clone_size: -; cdr3_length: 15; j_call: TRBJ1-6; d_call: TRBD1; cdr3_aa: CASQETGGFNSPLHF; cdr3_nt: TGTGCCAGCCAAGAGACAGGGGGCTTTAATTCACCCCTCCACTTT
v_call: TRBV27; clone_size: -; cdr3_length: 14; j_call: TRBJ1-4; d_call: -; cdr3_aa: CASSLTGNGEKLFF; cdr3_nt: TGTGCCAGCAGTTTAACCGGGAATGGTGAAAAACTGTTTTTT
v_call: TRBV28; clone_size: -; cdr3_length: 15; j_call: TRBJ2-7; d_call: -; cdr3_aa: CASSQGGARSYEQYF; cdr3_nt: TGTGCCAGCAGCCAGGGTGGGGCCCGCTCCTACGAGCAGTACTTC
v_call: TRBV19; clone_size: -; cdr3_length: 16; j_call: TRBJ2-1; d_call: TRBD2; cdr3_aa: CASTRTGTSGIYEQFF; cdr3_nt: TGTGCCAGTACCCGGACCGGGACTAGCGGGATCTATGAGCAGTTCTTC
v_call: TRBV28; clone_size: -; cdr3_length: 13; j_call: TRBJ1-5; d_call: -; cdr3_aa: CASSFQANQPQHF; cdr3_nt: TGTGCCAGCAGTTTTCAGGCAAATCAGCCCCAGCATTTT
v_call: TRBV9; clone_size: -; cdr3_length: 8; j_call: TRBJ1-1; d_call: -; cdr3_aa: CASSAVNF; cdr3_nt: TGTGCCAGCAGCGCCGTTAACTTT
v_call: TRBV14; clone_size: -; cdr3_length: 13; j_call: TRBJ1-2; d_call: -; cdr3_aa: CASSQDRVGGYTF; cdr3_nt: TGTGCCAGCAGCCAAGACAGGGTCGGTGGCTACACCTTC
v_call: TRBV7-9; clone_size: -; cdr3_length: 15; j_call: TRBJ2-3; d_call: TRBD2; cdr3_aa: CASSHSGGAPDTQYF; cdr3_nt: TGTGCCAGCAGTCATAGCGGGGGGGCCCCAGATACGCAGTATTTT
v_call: TRBV18; clone_size: -; cdr3_length: 14; j_call: TRBJ2-2; d_call: -; cdr3_aa: CASSPLGEAGELFF; cdr3_nt: TGTGCCAGCTCACCACTCGGGGAGGCCGGGGAGCTGTTTTTT
v_call: TRBV28; clone_size: -; cdr3_length: 14; j_call: TRBJ2-7; d_call: TRBD1; cdr3_aa: CATNGQGFSYEQYF; cdr3_nt: TGTGCCACAAACGGACAGGGCTTCTCCTACGAGCAGTACTTC
v_call: TRBV19; clone_size: once; cdr3_length: 15; j_call: TRBJ2-7; d_call: -; cdr3_aa: CASSSDSQTSYEQYF; cdr3_nt: TGTGCCAGTAGTTCCGACAGCCAGACCTCCTACGAGCAGTACTTC
v_call: TRBV13; clone_size: -; cdr3_length: 15; j_call: TRBJ2-3; d_call: TRBD2; cdr3_aa: CASSFRLAGVDTQYF; cdr3_nt: TGTGCCAGCAGCTTTCGACTAGCGGGAGTGGATACGCAGTATTTT
v_call: TRBV28; clone_size: -; cdr3_length: 14; j_call: TRBJ1-1; d_call: TRBD1; cdr3_aa: CASSFISGGTEAFF; cdr3_nt: TGTGCCAGCAGTTTTATTTCAGGGGGCACTGAAGCTTTCTTT
v_call: TRBV5-4; clone_size: few; cdr3_length: 15; j_call: TRBJ2-7; d_call: TRBD1; cdr3_aa: CASRIGQGVADEQYF; cdr3_nt: TGTGCCAGCAGGATCGGACAGGGAGTAGCTGACGAGCAGTACTTC
v_call: TRBV24-1; clone_size: -; cdr3_length: 15; j_call: TRBJ2-3; d_call: -; cdr3_aa: CATSTGGASTDTQYF; cdr3_nt: TGTGCCACCAGCACAGGAGGGGCCAGCACAGATACGCAGTATTTT
v_call: TRBV2; clone_size: -; cdr3_length: 13; j_call: TRBJ1-5; d_call: TRBD1; cdr3_aa: CASSYRGPQPQHF; cdr3_nt: TGTGCCAGCAGTTACAGGGGGCCTCAGCCCCAGCATTTT
v_call: TRBV2; clone_size: -; cdr3_length: 14; j_call: TRBJ2-2; d_call: -; cdr3_aa: CASSEPPSGGELFF; cdr3_nt: TGTGCCAGCAGTGAGCCTCCGTCAGGCGGGGAGCTGTTTTTT
v_call: TRBV19; clone_size: -; cdr3_length: 16; j_call: TRBJ2-2; d_call: TRBD1; cdr3_aa: CASSIRGPPNTGELFF; cdr3_nt: TGTGCCAGTAGTATTAGGGGGCCCCCGAACACCGGGGAGCTGTTTTTT
v_call: TRBV30; clone_size: -; cdr3_length: 15; j_call: TRBJ2-1; d_call: -; cdr3_aa: CAWSVGLGSGNEQFF; cdr3_nt: TGTGCCTGGAGTGTTGGCCTAGGGTCAGGGAATGAGCAGTTCTTC
v_call: TRBV2; clone_size: -; cdr3_length: 15; j_call: TRBJ1-1; d_call: TRBD1; cdr3_aa: CASSTGQLVYYGAFF; cdr3_nt: TGTGCCAGCAGTACGGGACAGTTGGTTTATTACGGAGCTTTCTTT
v_call: TRBV13; clone_size: medium-sized; cdr3_length: 14; j_call: TRBJ1-2; d_call: TRBD1; cdr3_aa: CASSVDRGNYGYTF; cdr3_nt: TGTGCCAGCAGCGTGGACAGGGGTAACTATGGCTACACCTTC
v_call: TRBV19; clone_size: -; cdr3_length: 14; j_call: TRBJ1-6; d_call: -; cdr3_aa: CASSPYTGNSPLHF; cdr3_nt: TGTGCCAGTAGTCCGTACACGGGGAATTCACCCCTCCACTTT
v_call: TRBV30; clone_size: -; cdr3_length: 14; j_call: TRBJ1-5; d_call: TRBD1; cdr3_aa: CAWSPGQGTQPQHF; cdr3_nt: TGTGCCTGGAGTCCGGGACAGGGGACGCAGCCCCAGCATTTT
v_call: TRBV15; clone_size: -; cdr3_length: 18; j_call: TRBJ1-3; d_call: -; cdr3_aa: CATSRDNSGTRAGNTIYF; cdr3_nt: TGTGCCACCAGCAGAGATAATTCCGGGACAAGGGCTGGAAACACCATATATTTT
v_call: TRBV11-2; clone_size: -; cdr3_length: 16; j_call: TRBJ2-1; d_call: TRBD2; cdr3_aa: CASSSGGGTSSNEQFF; cdr3_nt: TGTGCCAGCAGCTCCGGTGGCGGGACTAGCTCCAATGAGCAGTTCTTC
v_call: TRBV28; clone_size: -; cdr3_length: 15; j_call: TRBJ2-5; d_call: -; cdr3_aa: CASSSSALGRETQYF; cdr3_nt: TGTGCCAGCAGTTCCTCTGCGTTAGGGAGAGAGACCCAGTACTTC
v_call: TRBV7-2; clone_size: -; cdr3_length: 13; j_call: TRBJ2-3; d_call: -; cdr3_aa: CASGRGYTDTQYF; cdr3_nt: TGTGCCAGTGGAAGGGGGTACACAGATACGCAGTATTTT
v_call: TRBV7-3; clone_size: -; cdr3_length: 13; j_call: TRBJ2-1; d_call: TRBD1; cdr3_aa: CASSLYRGNEQFF; cdr3_nt: TGTGCCAGCAGCTTATACAGGGGCAATGAGCAGTTCTTC
v_call: TRBV7-8; clone_size: -; cdr3_length: 16; j_call: TRBJ2-2; d_call: TRBD2; cdr3_aa: CASSAQGLAVTGELFF; cdr3_nt: TGTGCCAGCAGCGCCCAGGGACTAGCGGTTACCGGGGAGCTGTTTTTT
v_call: TRBV2; clone_size: -; cdr3_length: 13; j_call: TRBJ1-2; d_call: -; cdr3_aa: CASSEAMRYGYTF; cdr3_nt: TGTGCCAGCAGTGAAGCAATGAGGTATGGCTACACCTTC
v_call: TRBV19; clone_size: -; cdr3_length: 14; j_call: TRBJ2-3; d_call: TRBD2; cdr3_aa: CASRERGSTDTQYF; cdr3_nt: TGTGCCAGTAGGGAGCGGGGAAGCACAGATACGCAGTATTTT
v_call: TRBV28; clone_size: -; cdr3_length: 11; j_call: TRBJ2-7; d_call: -; cdr3_aa: CASSLAYEQYF; cdr3_nt: TGTGCCAGCAGTTTGGCATACGAGCAGTACTTC
v_call: TRBV7-9; clone_size: -; cdr3_length: 15; j_call: TRBJ2-2; d_call: TRBD1; cdr3_aa: CASSQRTGYTGELFF; cdr3_nt: TGTGCCAGCAGCCAACGGACAGGGTACACCGGGGAGCTGTTTTTT
v_call: TRBV29-1; clone_size: -; cdr3_length: 13; j_call: TRBJ1-2; d_call: -; cdr3_aa: CSVGDTLNYGYTF; cdr3_nt: TGCAGCGTCGGGGACACTCTTAACTATGGCTACACCTTC
v_call: TRBV4-1; clone_size: -; cdr3_length: 16; j_call: TRBJ1-4; d_call: TRBD1; cdr3_aa: CASSQGTRGRNEKLFF; cdr3_nt: TGCGCCAGCAGCCAAGGTACCAGGGGGCGGAATGAAAAACTGTTTTTT
v_call: TRBV6-6; clone_size: -; cdr3_length: 17; j_call: TRBJ2-5; d_call: -; cdr3_aa: CASSRLKTDPGEETQYF; cdr3_nt: TGTGCCAGCAGTCGCCTAAAAACAGACCCGGGAGAGGAGACCCAGTACTTC
v_call: TRBV6-4; clone_size: -; cdr3_length: 17; j_call: TRBJ1-6; d_call: -; cdr3_aa: CASRDWTEKSYNSPLHF; cdr3_nt: TGTGCCAGCAGGGACTGGACAGAAAAATCCTATAATTCACCCCTCCACTTT
v_call: TRBV30; clone_size: -; cdr3_length: 15; j_call: TRBJ2-7; d_call: -; cdr3_aa: CAWSVPVGSGYEQYF; cdr3_nt: TGTGCCTGGAGTGTACCGGTCGGGAGCGGGTACGAGCAGTACTTC
v_call: TRBV7-9; clone_size: once; cdr3_length: 15; j_call: TRBJ2-2; d_call: -; cdr3_aa: CASSFYPTGTGELFF; cdr3_nt: TGTGCCAGCAGCTTCTATCCGACCGGGACCGGGGAGCTGTTTTTT
v_call: TRBV6-2/TRBV6-3; clone_size: -; cdr3_length: 15; j_call: TRBJ2-4; d_call: TRBD2; cdr3_aa: CASSQGLADRYIQYF; cdr3_nt: TGTGCCAGCAGCCAGGGACTAGCGGATAGGTACATTCAGTACTTC
v_call: TRBV18; clone_size: -; cdr3_length: 15; j_call: TRBJ2-7; d_call: -; cdr3_aa: CASSLGTPSSYEQYF; cdr3_nt: TGTGCCAGCTCCCTCGGGACTCCCAGCTCCTACGAGCAGTACTTC
v_call: TRBV28; clone_size: once; cdr3_length: 13; j_call: TRBJ1-2; d_call: TRBD1; cdr3_aa: CASSSLDRDGYTF; cdr3_nt: TGTGCCAGCAGTTCCTTAGACAGGGATGGCTACACCTTC
v_call: TRBV27; clone_size: -; cdr3_length: 15; j_call: TRBJ2-5; d_call: TRBD2; cdr3_aa: CASSLGLAPQETQYF; cdr3_nt: TGTGCCAGCAGTTTGGGACTAGCGCCCCAAGAGACCCAGTACTTC
v_call: TRBV5-1; clone_size: -; cdr3_length: 14; j_call: TRBJ2-1; d_call: TRBD1; cdr3_aa: CATTTGGTYNEQFF; cdr3_nt: TGCGCCACCACGACAGGGGGGACGTACAATGAGCAGTTCTTC
v_call: TRBV9; clone_size: -; cdr3_length: 15; j_call: TRBJ1-6; d_call: TRBD1; cdr3_aa: CASSVEGQGLSPLHF; cdr3_nt: TGTGCCAGCAGCGTAGAGGGACAGGGTCTTTCACCCCTCCACTTT
v_call: TRBV7-2; clone_size: -; cdr3_length: 14; j_call: TRBJ1-1; d_call: -; cdr3_aa: CASSLMREGTEAFF; cdr3_nt: TGTGCCAGCAGCTTAATGAGGGAGGGCACTGAAGCTTTCTTT
v_call: TRBV6-6; clone_size: -; cdr3_length: 15; j_call: TRBJ2-7; d_call: TRBD1; cdr3_aa: CASSPGTGRTYEQYF; cdr3_nt: TGTGCCAGCAGCCCCGGGACAGGGCGTACCTACGAGCAGTACTTC
v_call: TRBV9; clone_size: -; cdr3_length: 15; j_call: TRBJ1-2; d_call: TRBD1; cdr3_aa: CASSGGTGGQGGYTF; cdr3_nt: TGTGCCAGCAGCGGAGGGACAGGGGGCCAAGGTGGCTACACCTTC
v_call: TRBV27; clone_size: once; cdr3_length: 14; j_call: TRBJ1-3; d_call: -; cdr3_aa: CASSQTGPGNTIYF; cdr3_nt: TGTGCCAGCAGTCAAACAGGGCCTGGAAACACCATATATTTT
v_call: TRBV2; clone_size: -; cdr3_length: 15; j_call: TRBJ2-3; d_call: -; cdr3_aa: CASSALGFSTDTQYF; cdr3_nt: TGTGCCAGCAGTGCTCTAGGATTTAGCACAGATACGCAGTATTTT
v_call: TRBV18; clone_size: few; cdr3_length: 15; j_call: TRBJ1-2; d_call: TRBD1; cdr3_aa: CASSPRRDSPGGYTF; cdr3_nt: TGTGCCAGCTCACCACGGCGGGACAGCCCAGGTGGCTACACCTTC
v_call: TRBV7-9; clone_size: -; cdr3_length: 16; j_call: TRBJ2-3; d_call: -; cdr3_aa: CASSLGARGWTDTQYF; cdr3_nt: TGTGCCAGCAGCTTAGGGGCTCGGGGGTGGACAGATACGCAGTATTTT
v_call: TRBV11-2; clone_size: -; cdr3_length: 14; j_call: TRBJ2-7; d_call: -; cdr3_aa: CASSRTLLSYEQYF; cdr3_nt: TGTGCCAGCAGCCGGACACTCCTCTCCTACGAGCAGTACTTC